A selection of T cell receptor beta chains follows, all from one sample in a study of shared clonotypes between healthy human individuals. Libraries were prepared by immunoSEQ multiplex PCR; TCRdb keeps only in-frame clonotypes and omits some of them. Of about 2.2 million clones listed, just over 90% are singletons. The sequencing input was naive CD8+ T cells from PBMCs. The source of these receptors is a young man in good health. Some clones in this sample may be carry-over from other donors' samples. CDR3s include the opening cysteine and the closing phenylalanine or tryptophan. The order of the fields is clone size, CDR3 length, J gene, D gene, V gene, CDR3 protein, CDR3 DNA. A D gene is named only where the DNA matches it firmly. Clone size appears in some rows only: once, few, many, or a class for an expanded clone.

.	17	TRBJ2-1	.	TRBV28	CASSLSPQKNLYNEQFF	TGTGCCAGCAGTTTATCCCCTCAAAAAAACCTTTACAATGAGCAGTTCTTC
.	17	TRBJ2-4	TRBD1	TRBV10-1	CASRAGTGGPWENIQYF	TGCGCCAGCAGAGCCGGGACAGGGGGTCCTTGGGAAAACATTCAGTACTTC
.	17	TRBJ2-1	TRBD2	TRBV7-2	CASSSRGSGNGDNEQFF	TGTGCCAGCAGCTCCCGGGGTAGCGGGAACGGGGACAATGAGCAGTTCTTC
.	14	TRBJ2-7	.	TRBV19	CASSIGAEYDEQYF	TGTGCCAGTAGTATAGGCGCAGAATACGACGAGCAGTACTTC
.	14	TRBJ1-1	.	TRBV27	CASSLGGGATEAFF	TGTGCCAGCAGTTTAGGTGGGGGCGCCACTGAAGCTTTCTTT
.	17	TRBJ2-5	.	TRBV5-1	CASSLAERGTSKETQYF	TGCGCCAGCAGCTTGGCCGAACGGGGGACAAGCAAAGAGACCCAGTACTTC
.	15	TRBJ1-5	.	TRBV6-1	CASSEGPSGYQPQHF	TGTGCCAGCAGTGAAGGGCCCTCGGGGTACCAGCCCCAGCATTTT
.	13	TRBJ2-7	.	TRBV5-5	CASSLQYSYEQYF	TGTGCCAGCAGCTTGCAGTATTCCTACGAGCAGTACTTC
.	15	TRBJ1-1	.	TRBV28	CASSLGVVEYTEAFF	TGTGCCAGCAGTTTGGGGGTCGTCGAGTACACTGAAGCTTTCTTT
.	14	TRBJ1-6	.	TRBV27	CASSFREFNSPLHF	TGTGCCAGCAGTTTCAGGGAATTCAATTCACCCCTCCACTTT
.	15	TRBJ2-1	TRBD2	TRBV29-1	CSVETSGRGYNEQFF	TGCAGCGTTGAAACTAGCGGGAGAGGGTACAATGAGCAGTTCTTC
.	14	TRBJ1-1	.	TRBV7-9	CASSLTYIPREAFF	TGTGCCAGCAGCTTAACTTACATACCACGGGAAGCTTTCTTT
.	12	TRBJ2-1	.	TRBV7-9	CASSLAENEQFF	TGTGCCAGCAGCTTAGCAGAGAATGAGCAGTTCTTC
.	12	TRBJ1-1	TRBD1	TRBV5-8	CASSLGTGEAFF	TGTGCCAGCAGCCTCGGGACAGGGGAGGCTTTCTTT
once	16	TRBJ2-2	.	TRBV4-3	CASSQDSGSNTGELFF	TGCGCCAGCAGCCAAGATTCAGGGTCGAACACCGGGGAGCTGTTTTTT
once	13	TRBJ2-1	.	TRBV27	CASSSLQGNEQFF	TGTGCCAGCAGTTCCCTACAGGGCAATGAGCAGTTCTTC
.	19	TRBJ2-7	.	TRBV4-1	CASSQGPRLQAGDTYEQYF	TGCGCCAGCAGCCAAGGCCCCCGCTTACAGGCCGGGGATACATACGAGCAGTACTTC
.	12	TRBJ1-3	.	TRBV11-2	CASRPVGNTIYF	TGTGCCAGCAGACCCGTCGGAAACACCATATATTTT
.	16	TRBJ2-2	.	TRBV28	CASSLVTGTNTGELFF	TGTGCCAGCAGTTTAGTTACGGGTACGAACACCGGGGAGCTGTTTTTT
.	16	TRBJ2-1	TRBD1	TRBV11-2	CASSLSLDRAYNEQFF	TGTGCCAGCAGCTTAAGTCTGGACAGGGCTTACAATGAGCAGTTCTTC
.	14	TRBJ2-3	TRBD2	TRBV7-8	CASSKRDLADTQYF	TGTGCCAGCAGCAAGCGGGATTTGGCAGATACGCAGTATTTT
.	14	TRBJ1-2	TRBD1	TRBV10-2	CASKVGQGNYGYTF	TGCGCCAGCAAGGTCGGACAGGGGAACTATGGCTACACCTTC
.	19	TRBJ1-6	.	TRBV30	CAWSGPGQWVSSYNSPLHF	TGTGCCTGGAGTGGCCCCGGGCAGTGGGTGAGCTCCTATAATTCACCCCTCCACTTT
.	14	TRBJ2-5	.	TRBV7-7	CASSLALQGQTQYF	TGTGCCAGCAGCTTAGCTCTCCAGGGGCAGACCCAGTACTTC
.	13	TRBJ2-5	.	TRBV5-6	CASSLVSQETQYF	TGTGCCAGCAGCTTGGTCAGCCAAGAGACCCAGTACTTC
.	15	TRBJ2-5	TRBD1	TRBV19	CASSAPGTGWETQYF	TGTGCCAGTAGTGCCCCCGGGACAGGGTGGGAGACCCAGTACTTC
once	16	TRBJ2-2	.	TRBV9	CASSVAGAQSTGELFF	TGTGCCAGCAGCGTAGCGGGGGCTCAGAGCACCGGGGAGCTGTTTTTT
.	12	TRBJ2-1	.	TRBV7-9	CASSLMGDEQFF	TGTGCCAGCAGCTTAATGGGGGATGAGCAGTTCTTC
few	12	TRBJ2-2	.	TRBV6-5	CASSYPSGELFF	TGTGCCAGCAGTTACCCGTCCGGGGAGCTGTTTTTT
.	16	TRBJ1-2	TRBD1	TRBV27	CASSPRWAGGVYGYTF	TGTGCCAGCAGTCCCCGTTGGGCAGGGGGCGTGTATGGCTACACCTTC
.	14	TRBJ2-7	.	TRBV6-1	CASSFGTAPYEQYF	TGTGCCAGCAGTTTTGGGACGGCTCCATACGAGCAGTACTTC
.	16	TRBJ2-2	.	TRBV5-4	CASSVSFTGGAGELFF	TGTGCCAGCAGCGTCAGCTTTACAGGGGGGGCCGGGGAGCTGTTTTTT
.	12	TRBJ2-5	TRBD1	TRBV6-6	CASTGTAGEQYF	TGTGCCAGCACCGGGACAGCAGGAGAGCAGTACTTC
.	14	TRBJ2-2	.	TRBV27	CASSFGGATGELFF	TGTGCCAGCAGTTTTGGCGGGGCCACCGGGGAGCTGTTTTTT
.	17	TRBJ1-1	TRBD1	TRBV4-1	CASSLHHLDRGGTEAFF	TGCGCCAGCAGCCTTCACCATTTGGACAGGGGAGGCACTGAAGCTTTCTTT
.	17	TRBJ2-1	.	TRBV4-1	CASSRKVASPGYNEQFF	TGCGCCAGCAGCCGGAAGGTGGCTAGCCCGGGATACAATGAGCAGTTCTTC
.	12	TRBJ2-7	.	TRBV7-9	CASGPHAHEQYF	TGTGCCAGCGGCCCCCACGCCCATGAGCAGTACTTC
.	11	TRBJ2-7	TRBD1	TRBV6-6	CASSHGTDYSF	TGTGCCAGCAGTCATGGGACAGACTACAGCTTC
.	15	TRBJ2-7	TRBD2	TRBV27	CASSFVPSGTYEQYF	TGTGCCAGCAGTTTCGTACCTAGCGGGACCTACGAGCAGTACTTC
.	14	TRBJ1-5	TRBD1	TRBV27	CASSLFTGVQPQHF	TGTGCCAGCAGTTTATTTACAGGGGTTCAGCCCCAGCATTTT
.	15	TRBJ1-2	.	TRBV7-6	CASSQNPQGSDGYTF	TGTGCCAGCAGCCAGAACCCCCAGGGGTCGGATGGCTACACCTTC
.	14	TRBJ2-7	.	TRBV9	CASSPADSPYEQYF	TGTGCCAGCAGCCCGGCCGATTCGCCCTACGAGCAGTACTTC